This TCR beta chain was retrieved from a study of blood T cell repertoires in COVID-19 (dated by TCRdb to about 2020). In the study overall: The collaborator samples originated in the United States, Italy and Spain and spanned the acute and convalescent phases of COVID-19. Nearly every sample came with metadata listing a de-identified subject ID, COVID-19 status, age in years and sex. The repertoires were released in a freely available public database intended as a resource for research on the immune response to SARS-CoV-2. Samples came from the ongoing ImmuneRACE study (first 160 participants) plus 1,254 subjects from 6 global collaborators. Subjects who had been exposed to COVID-19, were actively infected with it, or had recovered from it provided the deeply sampled blood TCRbeta repertoires that made up the dataset. The prospective study material was composed of cDNA or gDNA derived from T cells, B-cell-depleted T cells, or PBMCs. Where available, HLA class I and class II types were obtained from metadata supplied by the sample provider rather than from assay-based typing. The paper's findings and limits, for the study overall: The amount of clinical and demographic metadata varied by source and participant and was provided uncurated.

Participants in the prospective study were aged about 18 to 95 years, lived in 24 United States geographic areas, and enrolled through a virtual design. To assign participants to cohorts, the prospective study relied on clinical history that participants themselves reported in a screening survey and a study questionnaire. In the prospective study, mobile phlebotomists collected whole blood, serum and a nasopharyngeal or oropharyngeal swab from each participant. Additional blood draws and questionnaires over an approximately 2-month period could optionally be provided by prospective study participants. Prospective study blood samples were shipped either frozen or at room temperature before DNA extraction. With respect to this clone: Its antigen is unknown. No base qualities exist here, and no much larger clone lies one base off it.

TCRbeta CDR3 regions were amplified from genomic DNA using the immunoSEQ Assay, a bias-controlled multiplex PCR. The published analysis was carried out like this. The number of nucleated cells in each sample was estimated from the amplification of reference gene primers within the assay. Sequence reads were collapsed and filtered to measure the absolute abundance of every unique TCRbeta CDR3 rearrangement. Productive Simpson clonality was computed per sample as the square root of Simpson's diversity index over productive rearrangements. Imported from immuneACCESS, the table was reduced by TCRdb to in-frame sequences with V and J called. These copies leave out some clones; in studies compared against another copy, an unresolved V gene accounts for under half, and the cause of the remainder is not known. V and J calls and clone size are copied from that table; D and trimming were computed from the DNA. The sample table records 400,000 to 550,000 clones; around 90% of these occur just once. The ten most abundant clones make up under 2% of the sample.

In the germline V gene, CDR1 corresponds to MDHEN and CDR2 to SYDVKM. Measured from the cysteine to the phenylalanine, the CDR3 is 13 residues long. Only the CDR3 part of the read is kept: 39 bases, read in frame from the first base. Ends trimmed: V by 6 bases, J by 6 bases; bases unmatched to a gene: 7. Sequences were obtained from PBMCs or T cells enriched from blood (not recorded which). The sequence is built from TRBV28 and TRBJ2-7; TRBD1 fits 8 bases in the junction. The sequence derives from a woman aged 18 to 35 with acute COVID-19. The DNA reads as follows: TGTGCCAGCAGATCGGGACAGGATAGCGAGCAGTACTTC. Its protein product is CASRSGQDSEQYF. Reference TRBV28 and TRBJ2-7 proteins supply the regions before and after the CDR3; the full variable domain is: DVKVTQSSRYLVKRTGEKVFLECVQDMDHENMFWYRQDPGLGLRLIYFSYDVKMKEKGDIPEGYSVSREKKERFSLILESASTNQTSMYLCASRSGQDSEQYFGPGTRLTVT.